What follows is one T cell receptor (beta chain) and its context. Its antigen remains unidentified. CDR3 length: 12 residues. Per germline, CDR1 SGHDT and CDR2 YYEEEE. Trimming shortened V by 7 bases and J by 1 base, and 8 bases separated the two germline ends. The sample is drawn from a study of early T cells in non-severe SARS-CoV-2 infection. On the study more broadly: The chains were unpaired, and the sequenced material was bulk RNA from unsorted whole blood. Overall study results and limits: A preference for anti-spike CD8 responses marked VDJdb matching, which missed private and CD4 specificities.

Individual cDNA molecules were tagged with unique molecular identifiers, the study reported. TCRdb redid the calling of the 5' RACE reads with MiXCR, one entry per CDR3 protein. Seen here are tens of thousands of distinct CDR3 sequences, around a tenth observed once, and the top ten hold roughly 10%. The sample comprised whole blood. The receptor was isolated from an adult who was a healthcare worker with PCR-confirmed SARS-CoV-2 infection or an uninfected control (not recorded which). The chain uses TRBV5-6 and TRBJ1-1; D remains ambiguous. CDR3: CASATWNTEAFF. DNA for the CDR3: TGTGCCAGCGCGACTTGGAACACTGAAGCTTTCTTT.